This TCR beta chain was sequenced in a study of tumor-infiltrating lymphocytes in oesophageal squamous cell carcinoma. TCRdb recomputed calls from the PCR reads with MiXCR, one row per CDR3 protein. The table lists under 20,000 distinct CDR3 sequences, under 50% of them singletons. This receptor was identified in a male donor with esophageal squamous cell carcinoma. Input material: blood.

The CDR3 coding sequence is TGTGCCAGCATGAGGGGGGGTGTCGGTTATGAGCAGTTCTTC. Translating gives CASMRGGVGYEQFF. This chain links TRBV6-1 with TRBJ2-5; a possible D gene is TRBD2 (7 bases). The DNA end favors TRBJ2-1, so the J call may be wrong. This CDR3 is 14 amino acids long. Germline CDR1 and CDR2: MNHNS and SASEGT.